The 5 T cell receptor beta chains below come from one sample, sequenced in a study of CD8 T cells in ankylosing spondylitis. Study-wide points: Within ankylosing spondylitis blood, a TCR beta motif made up of under 10 highly homologous variants appeared to be characteristic.

MiXCR, run by TCRdb on the 5' RACE reads, gives a single entry per CDR3 protein. The data show 450,000 or so distinct CDR3 sequences, 25% to 30% seen once. Their antigens remain unidentified. Sequencing was performed on blood, either unsorted or a sorted T cell fraction (not recorded which). The source of these receptors is a male donor with ankylosing spondylitis.

This clonotype was detected ten times or more. The DNA of the CDR3 is TGTGCCAGCAGCTCCTGGGGCGGAGGGGACACTGAAGCTTTCTTT. This translates into CASSSWGGGDTEAFF. This chain joins TRBV11-2 and TRBJ1-1; TRBD1 might be the D (5 bases). V was shortened by 4 bases and J by 3 bases, with 15 bases between the two germline ends. Germline loops: CDR1 SGHAT, CDR2 FQNNGV. There are 15 residues in the CDR3.

This rearrangement joins TRBV12-3 or TRBV12-4 to TRBJ2-2, with TRBD2 identical over 13 bases. This CDR3 spans 18 amino acids. The V gene end was trimmed by 7 bases and the J gene end by 3 bases; junction bases not matched to a gene: 11. The CDR3 spells CASNPRLAGGGDTGELFF. CDR3 in DNA: TGTGCCAGCAACCCGAGACTAGCGGGAGGCGGAGACACCGGGGAGCTGTTTTTT.

This clonotype was observed a few times. The chain joins TRBV27 to TRBJ2-5; possible D gene TRBD2, 6 bases. V was cut by 6 bases and J by 0 bases, with 14 bases left in between. The CDR3 runs 15 residues. Germline V gives CDR1 MNHEY, CDR2 SMNVEV (reference sequence). CDR3 bases: TGTGCCAGCAGATCTCCGGGAGTTTACCAAGAGACCCAGTACTTC. It encodes CASRSPGVYQETQYF.

This chain uses TRBV19 with TRBJ2-1; D remains ambiguous. Trimming took off 6 bases at V and 7 bases at J, with 10 bases between the two ends. Germline CDR1 and CDR2: LNHDA and SQIVND (reference sequence). The CDR3 extends over 12 amino acids. The CDR3 coding sequence is TGTGCCAGTAGCCAACTCGAGAATGAGCAGTTCTTC. It codes for CASSQLENEQFF.

This sequence joins TRBV9 and TRBJ2-3; the D gene is possibly TRBD2 (5 bases). The germline V gene has CDR1 SGDLS and CDR2 YYNGEE. With 4 bases removed from V and 6 bases from J, the gap between germline ends came to 18 bases. This CDR3 has 15 amino acids. The CDR3 spells CASSLLSGVRDTQYF. The DNA of the CDR3 is TGTGCCAGCAGCCTGCTGAGCGGAGTCCGGGATACGCAGTATTTT.